This TCR beta chain was observed in a study of early T cells in non-severe SARS-CoV-2 infection. The CDR3 has 14 residues. CDR1 is MDHEN, CDR2 SYDVKM, per germline. V lost 4 bases to trimming and J lost 6 bases; unmatched junction nucleotides: 5. TCRdb re-called the 5' RACE reads with MiXCR, one entry per CDR3 protein. The sample includes tens of thousands of distinct CDR3 sequences, approximately 5.2% seen only once; the top ten take approximately 3.4%. This clonotype turned up a few times. The sequenced sample consisted of whole blood. The chain couples TRBV28 to TRBJ2-2; 7 bases fit TRBD1. This clonotype was sampled from an adult who was a healthcare worker with PCR-confirmed SARS-CoV-2 infection or an uninfected control (not recorded which). The CDR3 reads CASSSKQGPGELFF. DNA for the CDR3: TGTGCCAGCAGTTCCAAACAGGGGCCCGGGGAGCTGTTTTTT.